Below, 25 T cell receptor beta chains from the same sample are listed, as sequenced in a study of shared clonotypes between healthy human individuals (dated by TCRdb to the early 2020s). The method was the immunoSEQ multiplex PCR assay. As stored in TCRdb, this immuneACCESS dataset retains in-frame rearrangements with V and J assigned. A fraction of the clones does not appear; measured against another copy, unresolved V genes explain less than half of the discrepancy, and the remainder lacks a known reason. Recorded for this sample are a few hundred thousand clones; roughly 84% of them occurred a single time. Of the sample, under 20% is held by the ten largest clones. Sequencing was performed on memory CD8+ T cells sorted from blood. Per the publication, the cell subset or site label means: CD45RO+ cells pooled with CCR7-negative TemRA cells. The receptors originated from a man younger than 35 in good health.

This clone turned up a few times. The chain joins TRBV2 to TRBJ2-5; D is perhaps TRBD1 or TRBD2 (5 bases each). The CDR3 runs 13 residues. The V and J ends lost 4 bases and 5 bases respectively, with 11 bases between them. Germline V gene data show CDR1 as SNHLY and CDR2 as FYNNEI. The CDR3 here is CASSGPGTETQYF. The CDR3 DNA reads TGTGCCAGCAGTGGCCCAGGGACGGAGACCCAGTACTTC.

The V and J genes are TRBV15 and TRBJ1-3; D unclear. This CDR3 has 16 residues. CDR1 is LNHNV and CDR2 is YYDKDF in the germline V gene (reference sequence). Trimming removed 0 bases at V and 0 bases at J, with 9 bases between. The CDR3 DNA sequence: TGTGCCACCAGCAGAGATCGGGAGGACTCTGGAAACACCATATATTTT. Amino acid sequence: CATSRDREDSGNTIYF.

The rearrangement links TRBV5-3 to TRBJ2-7; the D call may be TRBD1 or TRBD2 (6 bases each). TRBV5-3 counts as an open reading frame of uncertain function. CDR3 size: 18 residues. V lost 4 bases and J 4 bases, leaving 27 bases between the germline ends. CDR3 in DNA: TGTGCCAGAAGCCTTGTGGGGGGCGCGCCTAGCGTACGGTACGAGCAGTACTTC. This translates into CARSLVGGAPSVRYEQYF.

This chain uses TRBV28 with TRBJ1-4, with D hard to call. The germline CDR1 and CDR2 sequences are MDHEN and SYDVKM. Between the trimmed V and J ends, which lost 4 bases and 0 bases, there was a span of 15 bases. The length of the CDR3 is 17 residues. CDR3 in DNA: TGTGCCAGCAGTTATACCCCCGGCACTGCAACTAATGAAAAACTGTTTTTT. As protein: CASSYTPGTATNEKLFF.

This chain uses TRBV20-1 with TRBJ2-2; D uncertain. Trimming removed 2 bases from V and 10 bases from J, with 8 bases in between. The CDR3 runs to 11 residues. Germline CDR1 DFQATT, CDR2 SNEGSKA (reference sequence). In DNA form, the CDR3 reads TGCAGTGCTAGAAGCCTTAAGGAGCTGTTTTTT. Translated, it gives CSARSLKELFF.

There are a few counts of this clone. The sample contains more than one DNA sequence encoding this CDR3. CDR3 DNA: TGTGCCAGCAGTTTACAGGGAAGTTACGAGCAGTACTTC. Amino acid sequence: CASSLQGSYEQYF. This chain joins TRBV27 and TRBJ2-7; a possible D gene is TRBD1 (5 bases). The CDR3 runs 13 residues. The V end was cut by 2 bases, the J end by 4 bases, with 9 bases between. Germline values: CDR1 MNHEY, CDR2 SMNVEV (reference sequence).

In the case of this clone: The junction differs from germline at one of its ends, possibly a read error. In the same sample, other DNA sequences code for this CDR3. The chain carries TRBV2 and TRBJ2-1, with D perhaps TRBD2 (5 bases). The CDR3 is 15 amino acids. Germline V gene data show CDR1 as SNHLY and CDR2 as FYNNEI. CDR3 residues: CASSEALDFYNEQFF. The CDR3 bases are TGTGCTAGCAGTGAAGCTCTGGACTTTTACAATGAGCAGTTCTTC.

This chain joins TRBV4-3 and TRBJ2-3; 9 bases line up with TRBD2. The germline CDR1 and CDR2 sequences are LGHNA and YSLEER. V was clipped by 1 base and J by 5 bases; unmatched bases: 4. The CDR3 contains 15 residues. CDR3 sequence: CASSQGLAVLDTQYF. The CDR3 DNA reads as TGCGCCAGCAGCCAAGGACTAGCGGTCCTAGATACGCAGTATTTT.

The rearrangement uses TRBV7-9 and TRBJ2-1; 7 bases are a match to TRBD2. There are 15 residues in the CDR3. V lost 6 bases to trimming and J lost 3 bases; unmatched junction nucleotides: 8. CDR1 SEHNR and CDR2 FQNEAQ come from the germline V gene (reference sequence). This CDR3 is CASSPTSDNYNEQFF. The CDR3 nucleotides are TGTGCCAGCAGTCCAACTAGCGATAACTACAATGAGCAGTTCTTC.

By sample fraction, this clone is medium-sized (0.01 to 0.1%). The chain uses TRBV10-3 and TRBJ1-4; unclear D gene. Germline values: CDR1 ENHRY, CDR2 SYGVKD. The CDR3 is 15 amino acids. V was trimmed by 3 bases and J by 0 bases, leaving 8 bases between them. CDR3: CAISDMSSTNEKLFF. CDR3 in DNA: TGTGCCATCAGTGATATGAGCTCAACTAATGAAAAACTGTTTTTT.

Regarding this clone: At one of its ends the junction is not consistent with the germline gene, which may arise from a read error. The chain recombines TRBV7-9 with TRBJ2-7; D is undetermined. The CDR3 spans 16 residues. The germline V gene has CDR1 SEHNR and CDR2 FQNEAQ (reference sequence). The DNA of the CDR3 is TGCGCCAGCAGCCAAGATCTTGTACCTCTGGGGTACGAGCAGTACTTC. Translated: CASSQDLVPLGYEQYF.

The chain's CDR3 is CASRYTGTSGSESHEQYF. The CDR3 coding sequence is TGTGCCAGCAGGTATACCGGGACTAGCGGGAGTGAAAGCCACGAGCAGTACTTC. The V gene is TRBV12-1, the J gene TRBJ2-7; TRBD2 was called by the table and not checked on the DNA. TRBV12-1 is recorded as a pseudogene. The CDR3 extends over 18 amino acids.

The gene calls are TRBV5-6 and TRBJ2-1, with D possibly being TRBD2 (5 bases). Per the germline V gene, CDR1 is SGHDT and CDR2 is YYEEEE. V dropped 1 base and J dropped 8 bases, with 10 bases sitting between them. The CDR3 is made up of 13 amino acids. This CDR3 is CASSLLGSDEQFF. The CDR3 bases are TGTGCCAGCAGCTTGTTGGGGAGCGATGAGCAGTTCTTC. Based on the CDR3 plus reference TRBV5-6 and TRBJ2-1, the full variable domain is DAGVTQSPTHLIKTRGQQVTLRCSPKSGHDTVSWYQQALGQGPQFIFQYYEEEERQRGNFPDRFSGHQFPNYSSELNVNALLLGDSALYLCASSLLGSDEQFFGPGTRLTVL.

The chain combines TRBV5-1 with TRBJ1-5, with 7 positions matching TRBD1. The length of the CDR3 is 14 residues. Germline V gene sequence: CDR1 SGHRS, CDR2 YFSETQ. Germline trimming cut 3 bases from V and 3 bases from J; bases unmatched to any gene: 3. CDR3 residues: CASSSTGLNQPQHF. The CDR3 nucleotides read TGCGCCAGCAGCTCGACAGGGCTCAATCAGCCCCAGCATTTT.

On this clone itself: The same CDR3 also results from other DNA sequences found in this sample. The rearrangement joins TRBV2 to TRBJ2-5; TRBD2 matches 8 bases. V trimming: 4 bases; J trimming: 5 bases; junction bases outside the gene matches: 9. In germline, CDR1 is SNHLY, CDR2 FYNNEI. The CDR3 is made up of 15 amino acids. CDR3 nucleotide sequence: TGTGCCAGCAGTGGGGAAGCGGGGGCCTGGGAGACCCAGTACTTC. Its protein product is CASSGEAGAWETQYF.

The chain has TRBV21-1 and TRBJ1-4; the table's D call, TRBD1, has no DNA check behind it. TRBV21-1 counts as a pseudogene. The CDR3 is 14 residues long. The CDR3 bases are TGTGCCAGCAGCGAAGGGACAGCAAATGAAAAACTGTTTTTT. As protein: CASSEGTANEKLFF.

The CDR3 coding sequence is TGTGCCAGCAGCGTAGAAGGGACAGGAGTCGACGAGCAGTACTTC. It yields the protein CASSVEGTGVDEQYF. V usage is TRBV9 and J usage is TRBJ2-7; 8 nucleotides agree with TRBD1. This CDR3 spans 15 amino acids. Germline V gene data show CDR1 as SGDLS and CDR2 as YYNGEE. The J segment lost 5 bases and the V segment lost 0 bases, leaving 7 bases of the junction unmatched.

The chain is built from TRBV30 and TRBJ2-1, with TRBD2 matching over 10 bases. The CDR3 is made up of 14 amino acids. J was trimmed by 8 bases and V by 1 base; bases with no gene match: 5. The V gene's germline CDR1 is GTSNPN and CDR2 SVGIG (reference sequence). CDR3 region: CAWSALAGVDEQFF. The CDR3 DNA sequence: TGTGCCTGGAGTGCTCTAGCGGGAGTGGATGAGCAGTTCTTC.

The V call is TRBV6-5, the J call TRBJ2-7; D tentatively fits TRBD1 or TRBD2 (7 bases each). V lost 5 bases, J lost 4 bases, and 18 bases lay in between. Germline-derived CDR1 and CDR2 are MNHEY and SVGAGI. The length of the CDR3 is 15 residues. CDR3: CASSPLAGGGYEQYF. The CDR3 region has the DNA TGTGCCAGCAGTCCCTTGGCAGGGGGAGGGTACGAGCAGTACTTC.

The chain couples TRBV27 to TRBJ2-1, with no clear D. The germline V and J ends were trimmed by 6 bases and 10 bases, with 16 bases remaining between them. The CDR3 loop spans 13 amino acids. Looked up from germline, CDR1 is MNHEY and CDR2 is SMNVEV (reference sequence). CDR3 in DNA: TGTGCCAGCAGCGACCGGACCCTTTTAGAGCAGTTCTTC. Translating it yields CASSDRTLLEQFF.

This clone was counted once. This chain joins TRBV9 and TRBJ2-1; tentatively, D is TRBD2 (7 bases). The germline V gene has CDR1 SGDLS and CDR2 YYNGEE. V dropped 0 bases and J dropped 7 bases, with 17 bases sitting between them. This CDR3 is 16 amino acids long. CDR3 region: CASSVDGGLWVNEQFF. The CDR3 DNA follows: TGTGCCAGCAGCGTAGACGGGGGGCTTTGGGTTAATGAGCAGTTCTTC.

This rearrangement joins TRBV29-1 to TRBJ2-3, with D possibly being TRBD1 or TRBD2 (5 bases each). Per the germline V gene, CDR1 is SQVTM and CDR2 is ANQGSEA. The V and J ends lost 6 bases and 8 bases respectively, with 15 bases between them. The CDR3 consists of 12 residues. The CDR3 nucleotides read TGCAGCGTCACCACCGGGGCCTTTACGCAGTATTTT. Its translation: CSVTTGAFTQYF.

This chain connects TRBV27 to TRBJ2-7, with 7 bases aligning to TRBD2. CDR3 length: 15 residues. Germline-derived CDR1 and CDR2 are MNHEY and SMNVEV (reference sequence). V was clipped by 5 bases and J by 3 bases; unmatched bases: 10. CDR3 in DNA: TGTGCCAGCAGTCCTCTGGAGCGGGGTTACTACGAGCAGTACTTC. Translating gives CASSPLERGYYEQYF.

V usage is TRBV7-9 and J usage is TRBJ2-1, with D hard to call. Germline lookup yields CDR1 SEHNR and CDR2 FQNEAQ (reference sequence). CDR3 size: 14 residues. Trimming pared 0 bases from V and 0 bases from J, leaving 3 bases between. The CDR3 DNA is TGTGCCAGCAGCTTAGCGGGCTCCTACAATGAGCAGTTCTTC. The encoded protein is CASSLAGSYNEQFF.

The chain is built from TRBV25-1 and TRBJ1-6; no definite D call. Per germline, CDR1 MGHDK and CDR2 SYGVNS. V was trimmed by 4 bases and J by 9 bases, leaving 7 bases between them. The CDR3 has 12 amino acids. The CDR3 region is CASSGGSSPLHF. CDR3 DNA: TGTGCCAGCAGTGGGGGATCTTCACCCCTCCACTTT.